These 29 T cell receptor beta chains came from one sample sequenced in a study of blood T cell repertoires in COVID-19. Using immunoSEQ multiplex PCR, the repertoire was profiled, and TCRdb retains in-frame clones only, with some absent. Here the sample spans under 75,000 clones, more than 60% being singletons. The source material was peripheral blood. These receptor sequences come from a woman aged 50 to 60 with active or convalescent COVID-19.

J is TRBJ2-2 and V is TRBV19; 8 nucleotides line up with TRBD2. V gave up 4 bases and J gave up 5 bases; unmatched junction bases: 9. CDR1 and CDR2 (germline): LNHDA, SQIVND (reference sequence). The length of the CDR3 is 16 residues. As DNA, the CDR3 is TGTGCCAGTAGTAGGACCAGCGGGAGACAAACCGGGGAGCTGTTTTTT. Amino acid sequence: CASSRTSGRQTGELFF.

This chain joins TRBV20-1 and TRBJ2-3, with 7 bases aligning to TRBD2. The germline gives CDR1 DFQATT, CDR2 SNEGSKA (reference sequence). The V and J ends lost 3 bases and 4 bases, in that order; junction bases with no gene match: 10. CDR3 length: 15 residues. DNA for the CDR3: TGCAGTGCTAGTCTGGCCCCAGGGAGGGCAGATACGCAGTATTTT. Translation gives CSASLAPGRADTQYF.

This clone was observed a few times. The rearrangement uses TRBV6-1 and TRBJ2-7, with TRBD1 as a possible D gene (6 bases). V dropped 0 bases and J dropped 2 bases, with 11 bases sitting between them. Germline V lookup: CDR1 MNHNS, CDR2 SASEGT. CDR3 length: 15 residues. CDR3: CASSEALRGTYEQYF. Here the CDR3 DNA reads TGTGCCAGCAGTGAAGCCCTCAGGGGAACCTACGAGCAGTACTTC.

The CDR3 sequence: CASSKGTAQETQYF. Here the CDR3 DNA reads TGTGCCAGCAGCAAAGGGACAGCTCAAGAGACCCAGTACTTC. The chain combines TRBV7-9 with TRBJ2-5, with 7 bases lining up with TRBD1. J gave up 2 bases and V 5 bases, and 5 bases lay outside the gene matches. In germline, CDR1 is SEHNR, CDR2 FQNEAQ (reference sequence). The CDR3 is 14 amino acids.

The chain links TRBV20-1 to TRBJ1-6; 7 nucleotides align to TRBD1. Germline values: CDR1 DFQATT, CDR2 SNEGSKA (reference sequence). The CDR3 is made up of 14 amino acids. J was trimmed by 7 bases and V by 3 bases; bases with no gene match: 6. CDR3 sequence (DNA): TGCAGTGCTAGTATACAGGGGAGGAATTCACCCCTCCACTTT. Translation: CSASIQGRNSPLHF.

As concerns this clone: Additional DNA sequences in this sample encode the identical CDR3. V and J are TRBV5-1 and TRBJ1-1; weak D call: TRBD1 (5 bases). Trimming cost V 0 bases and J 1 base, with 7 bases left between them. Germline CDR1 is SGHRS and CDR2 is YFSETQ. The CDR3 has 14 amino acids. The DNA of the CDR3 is TGCGCCAGCAGCTTGGTTAGGGGGAACACTGAAGCTTTCTTT. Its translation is CASSLVRGNTEAFF. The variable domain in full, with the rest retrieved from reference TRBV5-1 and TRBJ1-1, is KAGVTQTPRYLIKTRGQQVTLSCSPISGHRSVSWYQQTPGQGLQFLFEYFSETQRNKGNFPGRFSGRQFSNSRSEMNVSTLELGDSALYLCASSLVRGNTEAFFGQGTRLTVV.

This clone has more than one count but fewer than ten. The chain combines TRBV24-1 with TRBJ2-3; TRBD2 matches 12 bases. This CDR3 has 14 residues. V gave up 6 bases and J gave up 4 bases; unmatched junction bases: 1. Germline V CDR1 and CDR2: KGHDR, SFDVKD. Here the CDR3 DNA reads TGTGCCACCAGTCCTAGCGGGAGGGCAGATACGCAGTATTTT. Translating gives CATSPSGRADTQYF.

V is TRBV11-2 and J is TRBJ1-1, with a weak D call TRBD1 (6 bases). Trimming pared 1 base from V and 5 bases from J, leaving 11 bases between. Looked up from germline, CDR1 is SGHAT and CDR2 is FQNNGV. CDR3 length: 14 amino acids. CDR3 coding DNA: TGTGCCAGCAGCTTAGCGGCAGGGACAACTGAAGCTTTCTTT. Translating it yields CASSLAAGTTEAFF.

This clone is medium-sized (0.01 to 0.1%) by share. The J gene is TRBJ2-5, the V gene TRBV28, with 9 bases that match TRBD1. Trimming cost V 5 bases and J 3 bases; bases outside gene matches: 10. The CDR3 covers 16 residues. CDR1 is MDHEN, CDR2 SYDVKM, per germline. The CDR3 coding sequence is TGTGCCAGCAGTCTCTTTGGACAGGGGCTAAAAGAGACCCAGTACTTC. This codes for CASSLFGQGLKETQYF.

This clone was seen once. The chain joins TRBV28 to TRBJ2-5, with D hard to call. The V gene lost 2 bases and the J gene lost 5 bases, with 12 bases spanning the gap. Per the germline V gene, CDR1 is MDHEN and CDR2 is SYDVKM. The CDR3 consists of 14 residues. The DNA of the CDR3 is TGTGCCAGCAGTTTACCCGGGTCGGAGGAGACCCAGTACTTC. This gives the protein CASSLPGSEETQYF.

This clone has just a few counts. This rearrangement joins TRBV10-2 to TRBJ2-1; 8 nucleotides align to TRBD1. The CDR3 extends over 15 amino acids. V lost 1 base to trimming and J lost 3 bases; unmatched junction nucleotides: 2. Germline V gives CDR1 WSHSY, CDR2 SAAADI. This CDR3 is CASSEFGQGYNEQFF. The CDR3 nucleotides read TGCGCCAGCAGTGAGTTCGGACAGGGCTACAATGAGCAGTTCTTC.

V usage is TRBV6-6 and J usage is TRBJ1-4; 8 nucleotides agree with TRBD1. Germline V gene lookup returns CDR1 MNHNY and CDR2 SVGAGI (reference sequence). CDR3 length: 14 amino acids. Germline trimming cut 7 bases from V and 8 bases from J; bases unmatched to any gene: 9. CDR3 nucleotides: TGTGCCAGCAACCCCGGGACAGGTCCCGAAAAACTGTTTTTT. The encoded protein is CASNPGTGPEKLFF.

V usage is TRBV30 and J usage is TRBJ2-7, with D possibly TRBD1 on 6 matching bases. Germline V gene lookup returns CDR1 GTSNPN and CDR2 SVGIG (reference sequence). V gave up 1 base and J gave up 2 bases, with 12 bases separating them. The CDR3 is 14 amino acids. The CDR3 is CAWSEQGSPYEQYF. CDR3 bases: TGTGCCTGGAGTGAGCAGGGGAGCCCCTACGAGCAGTACTTC.

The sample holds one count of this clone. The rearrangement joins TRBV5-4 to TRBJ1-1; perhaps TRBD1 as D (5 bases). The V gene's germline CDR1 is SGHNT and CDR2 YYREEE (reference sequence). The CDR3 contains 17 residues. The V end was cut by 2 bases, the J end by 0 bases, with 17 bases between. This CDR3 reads CASSLTLGTLLNTEAFF. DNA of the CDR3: TGTGCCAGCAGCTTAACCCTGGGGACTCTCTTGAACACTGAAGCTTTCTTT.

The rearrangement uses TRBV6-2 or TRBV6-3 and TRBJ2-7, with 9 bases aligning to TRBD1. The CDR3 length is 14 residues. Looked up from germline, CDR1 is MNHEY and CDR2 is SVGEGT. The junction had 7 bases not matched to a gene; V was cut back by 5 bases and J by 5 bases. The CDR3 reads CASSATGGINEQYF. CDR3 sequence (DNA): TGTGCCAGCAGTGCAACAGGGGGCATCAACGAGCAGTACTTC.

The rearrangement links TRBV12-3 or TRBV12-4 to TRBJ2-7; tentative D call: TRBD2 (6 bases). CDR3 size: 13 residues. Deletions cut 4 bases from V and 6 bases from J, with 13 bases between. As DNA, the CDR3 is TGTGCCAGCAGTTACACACGGGAGCTCGAGCAGTACTTC. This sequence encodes CASSYTRELEQYF.

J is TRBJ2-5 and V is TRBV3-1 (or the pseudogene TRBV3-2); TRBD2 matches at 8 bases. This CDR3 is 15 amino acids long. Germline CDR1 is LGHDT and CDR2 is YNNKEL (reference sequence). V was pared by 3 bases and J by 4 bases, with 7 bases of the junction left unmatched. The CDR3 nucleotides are TGTGCCAGCAGCCATTCGAGCGGGAGTCCAGAGACCCAGTACTTC. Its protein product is CASSHSSGSPETQYF.

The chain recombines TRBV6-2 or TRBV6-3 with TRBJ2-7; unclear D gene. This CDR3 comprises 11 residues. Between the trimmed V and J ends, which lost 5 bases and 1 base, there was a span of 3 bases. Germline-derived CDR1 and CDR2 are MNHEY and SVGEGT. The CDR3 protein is CASSRSYEQYF. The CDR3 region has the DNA TGTGCCAGCAGTCGGTCCTACGAGCAGTACTTC.

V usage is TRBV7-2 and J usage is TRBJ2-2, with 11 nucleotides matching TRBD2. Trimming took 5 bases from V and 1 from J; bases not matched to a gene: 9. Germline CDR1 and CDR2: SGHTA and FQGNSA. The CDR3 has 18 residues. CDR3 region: CASSQRASGGLNTGELFF. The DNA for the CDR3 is TGTGCCAGCAGCCAGAGGGCTAGCGGGGGGCTGAACACCGGGGAGCTGTTTTTT.

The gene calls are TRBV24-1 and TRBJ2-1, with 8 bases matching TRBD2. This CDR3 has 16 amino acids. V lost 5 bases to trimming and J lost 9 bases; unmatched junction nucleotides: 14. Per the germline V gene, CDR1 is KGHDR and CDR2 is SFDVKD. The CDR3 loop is CATSGLPGLGRFEQFF. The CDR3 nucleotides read TGTGCCACCAGTGGTTTACCGGGACTAGGACGGTTTGAGCAGTTCTTC.

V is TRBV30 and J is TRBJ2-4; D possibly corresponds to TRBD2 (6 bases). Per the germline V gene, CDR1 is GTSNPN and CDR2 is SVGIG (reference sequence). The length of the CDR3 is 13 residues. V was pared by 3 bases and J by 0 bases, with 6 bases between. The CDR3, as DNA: TGTGCCTGGAGGGGACTAGCCAAAAACATTCAGTACTTC. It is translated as CAWRGLAKNIQYF.

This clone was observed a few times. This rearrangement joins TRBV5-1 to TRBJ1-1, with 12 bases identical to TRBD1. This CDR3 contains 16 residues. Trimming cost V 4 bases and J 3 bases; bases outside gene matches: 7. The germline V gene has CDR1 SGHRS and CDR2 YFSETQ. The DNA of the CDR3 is TGCGCCAGCAGCACTGGGACAGGGGGCGGGTACACTGAAGCTTTCTTT. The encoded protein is CASSTGTGGGYTEAFF.

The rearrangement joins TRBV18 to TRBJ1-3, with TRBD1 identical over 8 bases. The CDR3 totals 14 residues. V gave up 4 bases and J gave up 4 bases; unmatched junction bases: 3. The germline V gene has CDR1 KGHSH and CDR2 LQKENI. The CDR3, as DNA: TGTGCCAGCTCACTCGGGACAGGAGGAAACACCATATATTTT. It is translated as CASSLGTGGNTIYF.

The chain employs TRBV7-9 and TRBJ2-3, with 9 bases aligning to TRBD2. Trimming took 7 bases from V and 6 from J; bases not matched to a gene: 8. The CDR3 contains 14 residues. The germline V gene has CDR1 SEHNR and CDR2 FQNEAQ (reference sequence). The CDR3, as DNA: TGTGCCAGCAATAGGGGCGGGAGGGCGGATACGCAGTATTTT. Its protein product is CASNRGGRADTQYF.

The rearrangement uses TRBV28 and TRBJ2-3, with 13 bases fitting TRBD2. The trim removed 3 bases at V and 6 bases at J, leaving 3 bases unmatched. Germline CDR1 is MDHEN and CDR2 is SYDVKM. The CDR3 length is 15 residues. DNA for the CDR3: TGTGCCAGCAGTTTTACTAGCGGGAGGGTGGATACGCAGTATTTT. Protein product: CASSFTSGRVDTQYF.

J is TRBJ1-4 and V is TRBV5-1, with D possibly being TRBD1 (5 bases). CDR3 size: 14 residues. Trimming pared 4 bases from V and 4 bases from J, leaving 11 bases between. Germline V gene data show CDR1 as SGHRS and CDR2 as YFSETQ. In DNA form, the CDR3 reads TGCGCCAGCAGCCCTGACAGTATTAATGAAAAACTGTTTTTT. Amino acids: CASSPDSINEKLFF. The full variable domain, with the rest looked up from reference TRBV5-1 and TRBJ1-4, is KAGVTQTPRYLIKTRGQQVTLSCSPISGHRSVSWYQQTPGQGLQFLFEYFSETQRNKGNFPGRFSGRQFSNSRSEMNVSTLELGDSALYLCASSPDSINEKLFFGSGTQLSVL.

CDR3 region: CASSLEGRGQPQHF. As DNA, the CDR3 is TGTGCCAGCAGCTTAGAAGGTAGAGGTCAGCCCCAGCATTTT. The V gene is TRBV7-2, the J gene TRBJ1-5; D is ambiguous. Germline CDR1 and CDR2: SGHTA and FQGNSA. The CDR3 covers 14 residues. V shed 1 base and J shed 6 bases, with 10 bases lying between them.

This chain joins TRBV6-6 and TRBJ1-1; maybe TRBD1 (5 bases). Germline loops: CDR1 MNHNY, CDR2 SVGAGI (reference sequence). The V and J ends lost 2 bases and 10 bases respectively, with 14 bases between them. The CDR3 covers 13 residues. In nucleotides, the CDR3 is TGTGCCAGCAGTTACGCAACCTCAGGGTCAGCTTTCTTT. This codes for CASSYATSGSAFF.

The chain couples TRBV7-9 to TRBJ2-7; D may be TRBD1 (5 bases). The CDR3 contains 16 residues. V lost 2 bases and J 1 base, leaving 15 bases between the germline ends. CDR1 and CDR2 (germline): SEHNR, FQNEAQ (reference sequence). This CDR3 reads CASSLKGLSGSYEQYF. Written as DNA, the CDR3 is TGTGCCAGCAGCTTAAAGGGGTTGTCTGGGTCCTACGAGCAGTACTTC.